The present entry profiles one TCR beta chain with its context. Source study methods: Amplification from reference gene primers served as the basis for estimated nucleated cell counts. TCRdb keeps only in-frame clones here, not all; method: immunoSEQ multiplex PCR. That table is the source of V, J and clone size, and D and trimming were worked out from the DNA. The sample lists 120,000 to 150,000 clones, about 87% occurring once. The data are from a study of blood T cell repertoires in COVID-19. Study-level information: Samples taken during acute and convalescent COVID-19 were collected in the United States, Italy and Spain. Sources were T cells, B-cell-depleted T cells, or PBMCs; the material itself was cDNA or gDNA.

The germline CDR1 and CDR2 sequences are SGHAT and FQNNGV. This CDR3 contains 16 residues. V dropped 5 bases and J dropped 1 base, with 17 bases sitting between them. The rearrangement links TRBV11-2 to TRBJ1-1; D might be TRBD1 (5 bases). The sequenced material came from peripheral blood. The sequence was obtained from a woman between 40 and 50 years old with acute or convalescent COVID-19. CDR3 sequence: CASSELPGTRNTEAFF. The CDR3 DNA follows: TGTGCCAGCAGCGAACTTCCAGGGACTCGGAACACTGAAGCTTTCTTT.